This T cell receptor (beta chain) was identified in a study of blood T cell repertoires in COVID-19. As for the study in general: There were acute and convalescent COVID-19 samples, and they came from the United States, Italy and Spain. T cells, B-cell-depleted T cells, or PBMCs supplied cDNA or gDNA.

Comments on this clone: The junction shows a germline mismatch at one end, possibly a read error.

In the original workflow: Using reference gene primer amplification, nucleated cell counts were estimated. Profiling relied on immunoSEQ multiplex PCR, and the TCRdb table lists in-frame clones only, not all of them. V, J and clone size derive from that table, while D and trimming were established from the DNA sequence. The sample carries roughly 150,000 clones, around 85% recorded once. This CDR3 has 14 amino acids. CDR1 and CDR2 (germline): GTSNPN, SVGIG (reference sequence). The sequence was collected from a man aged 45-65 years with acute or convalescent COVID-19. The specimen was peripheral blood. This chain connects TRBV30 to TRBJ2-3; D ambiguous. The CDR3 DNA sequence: TGTGCTTGGAGTCAGACTGCCGGCACAGATACGCAGTATTTT. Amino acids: CAWSQTAGTDTQYF.